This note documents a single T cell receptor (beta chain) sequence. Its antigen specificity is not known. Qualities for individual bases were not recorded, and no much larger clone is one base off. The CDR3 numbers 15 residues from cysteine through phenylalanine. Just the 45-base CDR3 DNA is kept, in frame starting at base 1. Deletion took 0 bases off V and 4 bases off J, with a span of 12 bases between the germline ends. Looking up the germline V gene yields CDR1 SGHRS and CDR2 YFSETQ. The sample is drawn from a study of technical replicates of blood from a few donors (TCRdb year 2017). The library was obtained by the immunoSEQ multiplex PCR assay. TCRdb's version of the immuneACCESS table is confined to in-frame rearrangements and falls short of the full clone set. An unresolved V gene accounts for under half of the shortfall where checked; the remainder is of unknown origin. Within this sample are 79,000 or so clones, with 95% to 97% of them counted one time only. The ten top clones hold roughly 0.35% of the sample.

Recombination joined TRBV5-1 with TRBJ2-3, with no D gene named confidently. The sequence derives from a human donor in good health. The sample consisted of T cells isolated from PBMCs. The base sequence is TGCGCCAGCAGCTTGGATGGTGTCGCAGCAGATACGCAGTATTTT. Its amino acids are CASSLDGVAADTQYF.